This T cell receptor beta chain was recorded in a study of glioma-infiltrating T cells. Study findings and constraints: Gliomas, especially low-grade, showed above-expected tissue-blood divergence; non-neoplastic patients showed below. CDR3 overlap between tissue and blood was very small.

Trimming pared 5 bases from V and 4 bases from J, leaving 18 bases between. CDR1 MDHEN and CDR2 SYDVKM come from the germline V gene. The CDR3 contains 16 residues. This clonotype was detected ten times or more. Antigen: not known. Amplification of TCR alpha and beta CDR3 regions from RNA used iRepertoire nested multiplex PCR. For one-step reverse transcription and amplification, roughly 95-450 ng of tissue mRNA or PBMC total RNA was used. MiXCR, run by TCRdb on the multiplex PCR reads, gives a single entry per CDR3 protein. Of about 190,000 distinct CDR3 sequences in the sample, about 31% were seen once.

The sequence came from a human donor with low-grade glioma or glioblastoma, undergoing nonglioma brain surgery, or in good health (not recorded which). The chain couples TRBV28 to TRBJ2-1; the D gene is possibly TRBD1 (6 bases). Sequencing was performed on glioma tissue, nonneoplastic brain tissue, or PBMCs (not recorded which). The chain's CDR3 is CASSPVTGTTYNEQFF. The CDR3 region has the DNA TGTGCCAGCAGTCCCGTCACAGGGACAACTTACAATGAGCAGTTCTTC.